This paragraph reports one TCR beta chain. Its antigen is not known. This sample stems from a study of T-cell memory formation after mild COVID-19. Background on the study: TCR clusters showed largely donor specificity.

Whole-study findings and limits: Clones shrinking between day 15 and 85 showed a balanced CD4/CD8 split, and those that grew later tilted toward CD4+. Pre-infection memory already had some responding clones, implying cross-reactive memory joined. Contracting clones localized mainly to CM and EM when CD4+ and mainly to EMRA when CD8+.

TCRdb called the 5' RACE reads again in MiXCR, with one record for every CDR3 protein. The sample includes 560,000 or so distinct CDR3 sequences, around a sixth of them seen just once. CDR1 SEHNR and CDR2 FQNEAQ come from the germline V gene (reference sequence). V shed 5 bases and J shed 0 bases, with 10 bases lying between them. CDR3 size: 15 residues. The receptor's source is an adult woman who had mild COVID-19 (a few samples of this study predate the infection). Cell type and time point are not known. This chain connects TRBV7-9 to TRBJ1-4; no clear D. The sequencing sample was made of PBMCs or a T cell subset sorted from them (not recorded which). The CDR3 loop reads CASSPPFATNEKLFF. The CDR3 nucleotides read TGTGCCAGCAGCCCCCCCTTTGCAACTAATGAAAAACTGTTTTTT.